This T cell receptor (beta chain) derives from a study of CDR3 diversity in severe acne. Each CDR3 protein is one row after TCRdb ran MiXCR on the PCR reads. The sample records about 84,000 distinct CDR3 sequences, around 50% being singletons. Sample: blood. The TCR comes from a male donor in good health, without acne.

CDR3 coding DNA: TGTGCCAGCAGTGAACGGACAGGAAAAGAGACCCAGTACTTC. Protein: CASSERTGKETQYF. This chain joins TRBV9 and TRBJ2-5, with TRBD1 matching 7 bases. This CDR3 region has 14 residues. The V segment lost 5 bases and the J segment 3 bases; nucleotides outside the gene matches: 7. CDR1 is SGDLS, CDR2 YYNGEE, per germline.